A selection of T cell receptor beta chains follows, all from one sample in a study of cytomegalovirus exposure and HLA in healthy donors. Libraries were prepared by immunoSEQ multiplex PCR; TCRdb keeps only in-frame clonotypes and omits some of them. The sample includes some 150,000 clones, about 61% of them seen just once. Sample: PBMCs. The receptor source for this set is a middle-aged woman in good health and CMV-seronegative. CDR3s include the opening cysteine and the closing phenylalanine or tryptophan. The D gene is left open where the match is weak. Rows give clone size only sometimes, using once, few, many, or a class for an expanded clone.

d_gene | j_gene | abundance | v_gene | CDR3aa | CDR3nt
TRBD1 | TRBJ1-1 | - | TRBV19 | CASSATGENTEAFF | TGTGCCAGTAGTGCGACAGGGGAGAACACTGAAGCTTTCTTT
TRBD1 | TRBJ1-5 | - | TRBV19 | CASSRTGVGNQPQHF | TGTGCCAGTAGTCGGACAGGGGTGGGCAATCAGCCCCAGCATTTT
- | TRBJ1-1 | - | TRBV5-6 | CASSLMWLDTEAFF | TGTGCCAGCAGCTTGATGTGGCTTGACACTGAAGCTTTCTTT
TRBD2 | TRBJ2-1 | - | TRBV6-6 | CASKLLAGGNEQFF | TGTGCCAGCAAATTACTAGCGGGGGGCAATGAGCAGTTCTTC
- | TRBJ1-2 | - | TRBV6-1 | CASSEALSRGYYGYTF | TGTGCCAGCAGTGAAGCGCTTAGTAGGGGGTATTATGGCTACACCTTC
- | TRBJ1-6 | - | TRBV2 | CASLSSYNSPLHF | TGTGCCAGCCTGAGCTCCTATAATTCACCCCTCCACTTT
- | TRBJ2-6 | once | TRBV7-9 | CASILLPSSGANVLTF | TGTGCCAGCATCTTGTTACCGAGCTCTGGGGCCAACGTCCTGACTTTC
- | TRBJ1-5 | - | TRBV28 | CASRMGRNQPQHF | TGTGCCAGCAGGATGGGGCGGAATCAGCCCCAGCATTTT
TRBD2 | TRBJ2-3 | - | TRBV19 | CASSRASGGTSDTQYF | TGTGCCAGTAGTAGAGCTAGCGGGGGGACGTCAGATACGCAGTATTTT
- | TRBJ2-5 | - | TRBV21-1 | CASSKDSGGQETQYF | TGTGCCAGCAGCAAAGATTCAGGGGGGCAAGAGACCCAGTACTTC
- | TRBJ1-1 | - | TRBV30 | CAWSPNSNTEAFF | TGTGCCTGGAGTCCAAATTCGAACACTGAAGCTTTCTTT
- | TRBJ2-5 | - | TRBV11-2 | CASSLGAGRQETQYF | TGTGCCAGCAGCTTAGGAGCAGGGAGGCAAGAGACCCAGTACTTC
TRBD1 | TRBJ2-1 | - | TRBV30 | CARSVGTVVYNEQFF | TGTGCCCGGAGTGTCGGGACAGTAGTCTACAATGAGCAGTTCTTC
- | TRBJ1-1 | - | TRBV5-4 | CASSQQGINTEAFF | TGTGCCAGCAGCCAGCAGGGGATTAACACTGAAGCTTTCTTT
- | TRBJ1-2 | few | TRBV29-1 | CSVSTGGYTF | TGCAGCGTTTCCACAGGTGGCTACACCTTC
- | TRBJ2-3 | - | TRBV11-2 | CASSLDRGTASTDTQYF | TGTGCCAGCAGCTTAGACCGCGGGACAGCGAGCACAGATACGCAGTATTTT
TRBD1 | TRBJ2-7 | - | TRBV6-1 | CASSAGTGAYEQYF | TGTGCCAGCAGCGCCGGGACAGGAGCCTACGAGCAGTACTTC
TRBD1 | TRBJ2-3 | - | TRBV10-3 | CAIRGQGTDTQYF | TGTGCCATCAGGGGACAGGGGACAGATACGCAGTATTTT
- | TRBJ1-3 | few | TRBV10-3 | CASGSGYSGNTIYF | TGTGCCTCAGGTTCAGGGTACTCTGGAAACACCATATATTTT
- | TRBJ2-1 | - | TRBV27 | CASSSQGGTTNEQFF | TGTGCCAGCAGTTCGCAAGGGGGGACTACCAATGAGCAGTTCTTC
TRBD1 | TRBJ1-2 | - | TRBV6-6 | CVSSYPTDRDYGYTF | TGTGTCAGCAGTTACCCAACTGACAGGGATTATGGCTACACCTTC
- | TRBJ2-7 | - | TRBV7-9 | CASSFLQGPENEQYF | TGTGCCAGCAGCTTTCTCCAGGGTCCTGAGAACGAGCAGTACTTC
- | TRBJ1-6 | - | TRBV10-3 | CAISESRDSPLHF | TGTGCCATCAGTGAGTCGAGGGATTCACCCCTCCACTTT
TRBD2 | TRBJ2-1 | - | TRBV5-6 | CASSPGLAINEQFF | TGTGCCAGCAGCCCGGGACTAGCGATCAATGAGCAGTTCTTC
TRBD2 | TRBJ2-2 | - | TRBV6-6 | CASTGGGGPGELFF | TGTGCCAGCACCGGAGGCGGGGGGCCCGGGGAGCTGTTTTTT
TRBD1 | TRBJ1-2 | - | TRBV19 | CASSPRQGANYGYTF | TGTGCCAGTAGTCCCCGACAGGGGGCCAACTATGGCTACACCTTC
TRBD2 | TRBJ2-1 | few | TRBV7-3 | CASSLRGLAGYFGSYNEQFF | TGTGCCAGCAGCTTAAGAGGACTAGCGGGCTATTTCGGGTCCTACAATGAGCAGTTCTTC
- | TRBJ2-3 | once | TRBV6-5 | CASRQTADTQYF | TGTGCCAGCAGGCAAACAGCAGATACGCAGTATTTT
TRBD1 | TRBJ1-1 | few | TRBV10-3 | CASTNQRQGGNTEAFF | TGTGCCAGCACCAACCAGCGACAGGGAGGGAACACTGAAGCTTTCTTT
TRBD1 | TRBJ1-1 | few | TRBV4-2 | CAITRDRTLNTEAFF | TGTGCCATTACCCGGGACAGGACCTTGAACACTGAAGCTTTCTTT
- | TRBJ2-2 | - | TRBV6-5 | CASRQQDRDTGELFF | TGTGCCAGCCGACAACAGGATAGGGACACCGGGGAGCTGTTTTTT
- | TRBJ1-1 | - | TRBV19 | CASSIRGLYPMNTEAFF | TGTGCCAGTAGTATCCGGGGACTTTACCCCATGAACACTGAAGCTTTCTTT
TRBD1 | TRBJ1-5 | - | TRBV28 | CASSLKGTGGRQPQHF | TGTGCCAGCAGTTTAAAGGGGACAGGGGGCCGACAGCCCCAGCATTTT
TRBD2 | TRBJ2-3 | - | TRBV10-3 | CAIRETSGGTDTQYF | TGTGCCATCAGGGAGACTAGCGGGGGCACAGATACGCAGTATTTT
- | TRBJ1-5 | - | TRBV28 | CASSFEAGRVKNQPQHF | TGTGCCAGCAGTTTCGAGGCAGGGAGGGTGAAAAATCAGCCCCAGCATTTT
- | TRBJ1-1 | - | TRBV19 | CASSDGGRGNTEAFF | TGTGCCAGTAGCGACGGTGGCAGGGGGAACACTGAAGCTTTCTTT
TRBD1 | TRBJ2-7 | - | TRBV6-1 | CASSSRDRTYEQYF | TGTGCCAGCAGCAGCCGGGACAGGACCTACGAGCAGTACTTC
- | TRBJ2-1 | many | TRBV7-5 | CVRSQGHYNEQFF | TGTGTCAGAAGCCAGGGACACTACAATGAGCAGTTCTTC
TRBD2 | TRBJ2-3 | few | TRBV10-3 | CATGTSGVADTQYF | TGTGCCACCGGGACTAGCGGGGTTGCAGATACGCAGTATTTT
- | TRBJ1-6 | few | TRBV30 | CALGRSYNSPLHF | TGTGCCTTGGGGAGGTCCTATAATTCACCCCTCCACTTT
- | TRBJ1-3 | - | TRBV11-2 | CASSLQFQGNTIYF | TGTGCCAGCAGCCTACAGTTTCAAGGAAACACCATATATTTT
- | TRBJ2-1 | - | TRBV9 | CASTVGPRGEQFF | TGTGCCAGCACCGTAGGGCCTCGGGGTGAGCAGTTCTTC
TRBD1 | TRBJ2-1 | - | TRBV7-2 | CASSLRQGNYNEQFF | TGTGCCAGCAGCCTACGACAGGGGAACTACAATGAGCAGTTCTTC
- | TRBJ1-5 | - | TRBV4-1 | CASSHLGRGVNQPQHF | TGCGCCAGCAGCCACCTTGGTCGGGGGGTCAATCAGCCCCAGCATTTT
- | TRBJ2-7 | - | TRBV19 | CASSRLQGGSEQYF | TGTGCCAGTAGTAGATTGCAGGGTGGTAGCGAGCAGTACTTC
TRBD1 | TRBJ1-1 | - | TRBV7-2 | CASSLSDRVTEAFF | TGTGCCAGCAGCTTAAGTGACAGGGTGACTGAAGCTTTCTTT
TRBD1 | TRBJ1-6 | - | TRBV27 | CASSLLTTAGQGANSPLHF | TGTGCCAGCAGTTTATTAACCACGGCGGGACAGGGGGCCAATTCACCCCTCCACTTT
- | TRBJ1-2 | - | TRBV5-8 | CASSFLGAEDYGYTF | TGTGCCAGCAGCTTTCTGGGGGCTGAGGACTATGGCTACACCTTC
- | TRBJ1-1 | - | TRBV7-3 | CASSHLGAPNTEAFF | TGTGCCAGCAGCCATTTGGGGGCCCCGAACACTGAAGCTTTCTTT
TRBD1 | TRBJ1-2 | once | TRBV18 | CASSSTGQSGYGYTF | TGTGCCAGCTCATCAACGGGACAGTCCGGCTATGGCTACACCTTC
- | TRBJ1-5 | - | TRBV5-5 | CASSLAGGNQPQHF | TGTGCCAGCAGTCTTGCAGGGGGCAATCAGCCCCAGCATTTT
TRBD1 | TRBJ1-5 | - | TRBV28 | CASSRDRGGNQPQHF | TGTGCCAGCAGTAGAGACAGGGGAGGCAATCAGCCCCAGCATTTT
- | TRBJ1-2 | - | TRBV9 | CASSVGRQVNYGYTF | TGTGCCAGCAGCGTAGGGCGACAGGTGAACTATGGCTACACCTTC
TRBD1 | TRBJ1-1 | - | TRBV28 | CASSFRTYRGPFYTEAFF | TGTGCCAGCAGTTTCAGGACCTACAGGGGTCCATTTTACACTGAAGCTTTCTTT